This T cell receptor (beta chain) stems from a study of response to subunit inactivated influenza vaccine. General study results and limits: It was suggested by the authors that few new T cells are recruited by each seasonal influenza vaccination.

MiXCR, applied by TCRdb to the RT-PCR reads, yields one record per CDR3 protein. This table holds roughly 170,000 distinct CDR3 sequences, 7.5% to 10% found once. Comment on this clonotype: Its antigen remains unidentified.

This CDR3 contains 15 residues. Trimming left V 1 base short and J 4 bases short, with 11 bases between. Germline CDR1 reads LGHDT; CDR2 reads YNNKEL (reference sequence). This chain connects TRBV3-1 to TRBJ1-5, with D uncertain. The source material was non-naive T cells sorted from PBMCs, sampled on the day of vaccination. This TCR derives from a man in his fifties or sixties who received an inactivated influenza vaccine. CDR3 amino acids: CASSQGVNGNQPQHF. CDR3 bases: TGTGCCAGCAGCCAAGGGGTGAATGGGAATCAGCCCCAGCATTTT.